This T cell receptor (beta chain) was found in a study of T cells in Graves' hyperthyroidism and ophthalmopathy. For the study at large: Before any treatment, at initial diagnosis, peripheral blood was collected.

Template material for amplifying TCR beta CDR3 regions consisted of RNA transcripts. The HTBI primer set drove a first-round RT-PCR of the TCR CDR3. TCRdb fed the multiplex PCR reads into MiXCR, producing one record per CDR3 protein. The data show around 420,000 distinct CDR3 sequences, with roughly 13% seen just once and 5.3% held by the top ten. The V end lost 5 bases, the J end lost 5 bases, and 7 bases lay between the germline ends. The CDR3 loop spans 11 amino acids. Germline values: CDR1 LNHDA, CDR2 SQIVND (reference sequence). The rearrangement uses TRBV19 and TRBJ2-7; D remains ambiguous. This receptor was identified in a woman between 18 and 30 years old with Graves' hyperthyroidism. The sequenced sample was blood. Written as DNA, the CDR3 is TGTGCCAGTAGTCAAGGGAACGAGCAGTACTTC. Translation gives CASSQGNEQYF.